Sequencing of this T cell receptor (beta chain) was carried out in a study of blood T cell repertoires in COVID-19. For the study at large: Material from acute and convalescent COVID-19 was sourced from the United States, Italy and Spain.

Germline V gives CDR1 LNHDA, CDR2 SQIVND (reference sequence). This CDR3 is built from 16 residues. Deletions cut 2 bases from V and 1 base from J, with 14 bases between. Authors' analysis steps: Using reference gene primer amplification, nucleated cell counts were estimated. Profiled with immunoSEQ multiplex PCR; TCRdb holds only in-frame clones, not every one. V and J calls and clone size are those listed in that table; D and trimming were worked out from the DNA. Of approximately 69,000 clones listed, around 77% are singletons. The sample taken for sequencing was peripheral blood. The V gene is TRBV19, the J gene TRBJ1-1; D is unclear. The receptor was isolated from a man in his sixties with acute or convalescent COVID-19. CDR3 coding DNA: TGTGCCAGTAGTATATATCAACGGGAGGAGAACACTGAAGCTTTCTTT. Translation: CASSIYQREENTEAFF.